This entry concerns a single T cell receptor beta chain. Source study methods: Estimated nucleated cell counts came from reference gene primer amplification. Sequenced by immunoSEQ multiplex PCR; TCRdb stores in-frame clones only, minus some. That table furnishes V, J and clone size, whereas the DNA furnished D and trimming. Found here are some 97,000 clones, roughly 85% of them singletons; the top ten hold 9.5% to 13%. The source of the sample is a study of blood T cell repertoires in COVID-19. Study-level background: Sources were T cells, B-cell-depleted T cells, or PBMCs; the material itself was cDNA or gDNA.

The sequence came from a woman between 65 and 79 years old with acute or convalescent COVID-19. Sequences were obtained from peripheral blood.

The CDR3 sequence is CAWSPSSTNEKLFF. The CDR3 nucleotides are TGTGCCTGGAGTCCTTCCTCAACTAATGAAAAACTGTTTTTT. This sequence joins TRBV30 and TRBJ1-4, with no clear D. Trimming pared 2 bases from V and 0 bases from J, leaving 7 bases between. Germline CDR1 and CDR2: GTSNPN and SVGIG (reference sequence). This CDR3 comprises 14 residues.